These T cell receptor beta chains were read from a single sample in a study of Ad26.COV2.S vaccination and SARS-CoV-2 variants. Libraries were prepared by immunoSEQ multiplex PCR; TCRdb keeps only in-frame clonotypes and omits some of them. This sample has about 100,000 clones; less than 85% occur once, and the top ten carry 17%. This sample comprised peripheral blood, obtained after recovery from COVID-19. These receptors were obtained from a human donor who had recovered from COVID-19. Both conserved end residues are part of each CDR3. The order of the fields is J gene, clone size, V gene, D gene, CDR3 DNA, CDR3 protein. D genes are given only for firm matches. Size values are once, few and many counts, or a class for expanded clones, and some rows have none.

J gene: TRBJ1-4
clone size: .
V gene: TRBV28
D gene: .
CDR3 DNA: TGTGCCAGCAGTTTGACGGATGGAGGGGGTGGTGGGAAACTGTTTTTT
CDR3 protein: CASSLTDGGGGGKLFF

J gene: TRBJ2-3
clone size: .
V gene: TRBV3-1/TRBV3-2
D gene: TRBD1
CDR3 DNA: TGTGCCAGCAGCCAAGATCCAGGGGGCGGTGATACGCAGTATTTT
CDR3 protein: CASSQDPGGGDTQYF

J gene: TRBJ1-1
clone size: .
V gene: TRBV30
D gene: .
CDR3 DNA: TGTGCCTGGAGTGTTTTGGGGGGCACACTCACTGAAGCTTTCTTT
CDR3 protein: CAWSVLGGTLTEAFF

J gene: TRBJ2-7
clone size: few
V gene: TRBV5-1
D gene: .
CDR3 DNA: TGCGCCAGCAGCTTGGGTAGGGAGAGCTACGAGCAGTACTTC
CDR3 protein: CASSLGRESYEQYF

J gene: TRBJ1-1
clone size: few
V gene: TRBV5-1
D gene: .
CDR3 DNA: TGCGCCAGCAGCGACCAGGGTCAGGCCACTGAAGCTTTCTTT
CDR3 protein: CASSDQGQATEAFF

J gene: TRBJ2-4
clone size: .
V gene: TRBV28
D gene: TRBD1
CDR3 DNA: TGTGCCAGCAGTCTCACGCCGACAGGGGGCCGGGGCATTCAGTACTTC
CDR3 protein: CASSLTPTGGRGIQYF

J gene: TRBJ1-6
clone size: .
V gene: TRBV5-3
D gene: TRBD1
CDR3 DNA: TGTGCCAGAAGCTCGTGGACAGGGCCGTCCGTAGTTAATTCACCCCTCCACTTT
CDR3 protein: CARSSWTGPSVVNSPLHF

J gene: TRBJ2-7
clone size: .
V gene: TRBV7-9
D gene: TRBD1
CDR3 DNA: TGTGCCAGCAGCGCCACGAGACAGGGGAACGAGCAGTACTTC
CDR3 protein: CASSATRQGNEQYF

J gene: TRBJ1-4
clone size: .
V gene: TRBV2
D gene: .
CDR3 DNA: TGTGCCAGCAGTGGTAGACAGGTTAATGAAAAACTGTTTTTT
CDR3 protein: CASSGRQVNEKLFF

J gene: TRBJ2-2
clone size: .
V gene: TRBV19
D gene: TRBD1
CDR3 DNA: TGTGCCAGTAGTAGACAGGGTTCCGGGGAGCTGTTTTTT
CDR3 protein: CASSRQGSGELFF

J gene: TRBJ2-5
clone size: .
V gene: TRBV11-2
D gene: .
CDR3 DNA: TGTGCCAGCAGGGGGGCGAGGAGGGACCAAGAGACCCAGTACTTC
CDR3 protein: CASRGARRDQETQYF

J gene: TRBJ2-5
clone size: .
V gene: TRBV12-3/TRBV12-4
D gene: .
CDR3 DNA: TGTGCCAGCAGTTTAAACTCAGAAGAGACCCAGTACTTC
CDR3 protein: CASSLNSEETQYF

J gene: TRBJ2-2
clone size: .
V gene: TRBV5-6
D gene: TRBD1
CDR3 DNA: TGTGCCAGCAGCTTGGGACAGGGCACCGGGGAGCTGTTTTTT
CDR3 protein: CASSLGQGTGELFF

J gene: TRBJ1-3
clone size: medium-sized
V gene: TRBV2
D gene: .
CDR3 DNA: TGTGCCAGCAGTGAGGAGGTGGGCAGGAGAAACACCATATATTTT
CDR3 protein: CASSEEVGRRNTIYF

J gene: TRBJ1-2
clone size: .
V gene: TRBV24-1
D gene: TRBD1
CDR3 DNA: TGTGCCACCAGTGACAAACAGGGGATCCGTGGCTACACCTTC
CDR3 protein: CATSDKQGIRGYTF

J gene: TRBJ2-1
clone size: .
V gene: TRBV4-3
D gene: TRBD1
CDR3 DNA: TGCGCCAGCAGCCAATCCTGGACAGGGAGCAATGAGCAGTTCTTC
CDR3 protein: CASSQSWTGSNEQFF

J gene: TRBJ1-5
clone size: .
V gene: TRBV28
D gene: TRBD1
CDR3 DNA: TGTGCCAGCAGTCCGGGACAGGGGGCTCGACAGCCCCAGCATTTT
CDR3 protein: CASSPGQGARQPQHF

J gene: TRBJ1-6
clone size: once
V gene: TRBV3-1/TRBV3-2
D gene: .
CDR3 DNA: TGTGCCAGCAGCCTAGCTCATTCACCCCTCCACTTT
CDR3 protein: CASSLAHSPLHF

J gene: TRBJ1-6
clone size: .
V gene: TRBV9
D gene: TRBD1
CDR3 DNA: TGTGCCAGCAACCCGGGACAGAGGAATTCACCCCTCCACTTT
CDR3 protein: CASNPGQRNSPLHF

J gene: TRBJ1-6
clone size: once
V gene: TRBV7-7
D gene: .
CDR3 DNA: TGTGCCAGCAGCAAAGGGAGGAATTCACCCCTCCACTTT
CDR3 protein: CASSKGRNSPLHF

J gene: TRBJ1-6
clone size: .
V gene: TRBV5-4
D gene: TRBD1
CDR3 DNA: TGTGCCAGCAGCTTGGGGGGGACAGGTTCTTCACCCCTCCACTTT
CDR3 protein: CASSLGGTGSSPLHF

J gene: TRBJ2-3
clone size: .
V gene: TRBV5-1
D gene: .
CDR3 DNA: TGCGCCAGCAGCTTGCCTCTCCGGCCCGGCCAGCCTAGCACAGATACGCAGTATTTT
CDR3 protein: CASSLPLRPGQPSTDTQYF

J gene: TRBJ2-1
clone size: .
V gene: TRBV5-4
D gene: TRBD2
CDR3 DNA: TGTGCCAGCAGCATAGGACTAGCGGGGGGGCAAGGGAATGAGCAGTTCTTC
CDR3 protein: CASSIGLAGGQGNEQFF

J gene: TRBJ1-4
clone size: .
V gene: TRBV10-3
D gene: .
CDR3 DNA: TGTGCCATCAGTGAAGGATTGAATGAAAAACTGTTTTTT
CDR3 protein: CAISEGLNEKLFF

J gene: TRBJ2-7
clone size: .
V gene: TRBV9
D gene: TRBD2
CDR3 DNA: TGTGCCAGCAGCGTATCTGCGGGGGGGCCGGTTTACGAGCAGTACTTC
CDR3 protein: CASSVSAGGPVYEQYF

J gene: TRBJ2-2
clone size: many
V gene: TRBV12-3/TRBV12-4
D gene: .
CDR3 DNA: TGTGCCAGCACCAACACCGGGGAGCTGTTTTTT
CDR3 protein: CASTNTGELFF

J gene: TRBJ2-5
clone size: .
V gene: TRBV5-1
D gene: TRBD2
CDR3 DNA: TGCGCCAGCCGCCCCCGGGGGGGCCGGGGAGAGACCCAGTACTTC
CDR3 protein: CASRPRGGRGETQYF

J gene: TRBJ2-3
clone size: .
V gene: TRBV4-3
D gene: .
CDR3 DNA: TGCGCCAGCAGCCAAGTGGGGACCGAGAAGCAAGATACGCAGTATTTT
CDR3 protein: CASSQVGTEKQDTQYF

J gene: TRBJ1-1
clone size: .
V gene: TRBV4-3
D gene: TRBD1
CDR3 DNA: TGCGCCAGCAGCCAAGGTCAGGGGGCTCGGGCTTTCTTT
CDR3 protein: CASSQGQGARAFF

J gene: TRBJ2-5
clone size: .
V gene: TRBV5-4
D gene: TRBD2
CDR3 DNA: TGTGCCAGCAGCTCAGGACTAGCAGATCAAGAGACCCAGTACTTC
CDR3 protein: CASSSGLADQETQYF

J gene: TRBJ1-2
clone size: .
V gene: TRBV9
D gene: .
CDR3 DNA: TGTGCCAGCAGCCCGGGCAGAAACTATGGCTACACCTTC
CDR3 protein: CASSPGRNYGYTF

J gene: TRBJ2-3
clone size: .
V gene: TRBV7-9
D gene: .
CDR3 DNA: TGTGCCAGCGCCCTCTCGTCGGGGCTCGCAGATACGCAGTATTTT
CDR3 protein: CASALSSGLADTQYF

J gene: TRBJ1-2
clone size: .
V gene: TRBV5-1
D gene: .
CDR3 DNA: TGCGCCAGCAGCTTAGCAGGGACGGACTATGGCTACACCTTC
CDR3 protein: CASSLAGTDYGYTF

J gene: TRBJ2-7
clone size: .
V gene: TRBV3-1/TRBV3-2
D gene: TRBD1
CDR3 DNA: TGTGCCAGCAGCCCGAGGGTAGGGGGCTCTCAGCAGTACTTC
CDR3 protein: CASSPRVGGSQQYF

J gene: TRBJ2-3
clone size: .
V gene: TRBV4-3
D gene: .
CDR3 DNA: TGCGCCAGCAGCCAAGACAGGAGATTCACCACAGATACGCAGTATTTT
CDR3 protein: CASSQDRRFTTDTQYF

J gene: TRBJ1-1
clone size: .
V gene: TRBV24-1
D gene: .
CDR3 DNA: TGTGCCACCAGTGATACAGGACGGAGGGAAGCTTTCTTT
CDR3 protein: CATSDTGRREAFF

J gene: TRBJ1-1
clone size: .
V gene: TRBV10-1
D gene: .
CDR3 DNA: TGCGCCAGCAGTGAGGATACAGGGCGGAGCTCTGAAGCTTTCTTT
CDR3 protein: CASSEDTGRSSEAFF

J gene: TRBJ1-5
clone size: .
V gene: TRBV5-6
D gene: .
CDR3 DNA: TGTGCCAGCAGCTTGGTTGATCAGCCCCAGCATTTT
CDR3 protein: CASSLVDQPQHF

J gene: TRBJ1-1
clone size: .
V gene: TRBV5-4
D gene: .
CDR3 DNA: TGTGCCAGCAGCTTGGGGAGGCTTGAAGCTTTCTTT
CDR3 protein: CASSLGRLEAFF

J gene: TRBJ2-7
clone size: .
V gene: TRBV24-1
D gene: .
CDR3 DNA: TGTGCCACCAGCCACGACGACTACGAGCAGTACTTC
CDR3 protein: CATSHDDYEQYF

J gene: TRBJ2-3
clone size: .
V gene: TRBV5-4
D gene: TRBD2
CDR3 DNA: TGTGCCAGCAGCTTGAAACTAGCGGGGGGGCCATCAGATACGCAGTATTTT
CDR3 protein: CASSLKLAGGPSDTQYF

J gene: TRBJ2-7
clone size: .
V gene: TRBV13
D gene: .
CDR3 DNA: TGTGCCAGCAGCTTAGTATTCAGGGGCCAAACCTACGAGCAGTACTTC
CDR3 protein: CASSLVFRGQTYEQYF

J gene: TRBJ2-2
clone size: .
V gene: TRBV3-1/TRBV3-2
D gene: TRBD1
CDR3 DNA: TGTGCCAGCAGGTTGGGACAGGGTCCCGGGGAGCTGTTTTTT
CDR3 protein: CASRLGQGPGELFF

J gene: TRBJ2-5
clone size: .
V gene: TRBV9
D gene: .
CDR3 DNA: TGTGCAAGCAGCGAAGGGGCCCGACCCCGCCAAGAGACCCAGTACTTC
CDR3 protein: CASSEGARPRQETQYF

J gene: TRBJ2-2
clone size: .
V gene: TRBV6-4
D gene: .
CDR3 DNA: TGTGCCAGCAGTCGACAGGAGAACACCGGGGAGCTGTTTTTT
CDR3 protein: CASSRQENTGELFF